These 20 T cell receptor beta chains originate from one sample sequenced in a study of T cells in Graves' hyperthyroidism and ophthalmopathy. Amplification of TCR beta CDR3 regions was performed using RNA transcripts as template. RT-PCR in the first round (using the HTBI primer set) targeted the TCR CDR3. TCRdb called the multiplex PCR reads again in MiXCR, with one record for every CDR3 protein. The sample has hundreds of thousands of distinct CDR3 sequences, around 21% seen once. Sequencing used blood. The receptors were sampled from a man aged 25 to 40 with Graves' ophthalmopathy.

This chain uses TRBV15 with TRBJ2-7; 12 nucleotides agree with TRBD2. J gave up 7 bases and V 1 base, and 5 bases lay outside the gene matches. CDR1 is LNHNV, CDR2 YYDKDF, per germline (reference sequence). The CDR3 is 15 residues long. Here the CDR3 reads CATSRVTSGSGEQYF. The CDR3 DNA sequence: TGTGCCACCAGCAGAGTGACTAGCGGGAGTGGGGAGCAGTACTTC.

This clonotype was seen at least ten times. This chain links TRBV6-5 with TRBJ1-2; tentative D call: TRBD1 (5 bases). The CDR3 sequence is 13 residues long. The germline V gene has CDR1 MNHEY and CDR2 SVGAGI. V shed 2 bases and J shed 8 bases, with 12 bases lying between them. CDR3 amino acids: CASSYLQGGGYTF. The CDR3 DNA reads TGTGCCAGCAGTTACCTCCAGGGTGGCGGCTACACCTTC.

This clonotype was counted between two and nine times. The chain combines TRBV19 with TRBJ2-7; the D gene could be TRBD1 or TRBD2 (6 bases each). The length of the CDR3 is 14 residues. V shed 1 base and J shed 5 bases, with 12 bases lying between them. Germline CDR1 is LNHDA and CDR2 is SQIVND (reference sequence). The CDR3 DNA is TGTGCCAGTAGTATAGCTTCGGGGGCTCACGAGCAGTACTTC. It is translated as CASSIASGAHEQYF.

The chain uses TRBV3-1 and TRBJ2-7; D perhaps matches TRBD1 (5 bases). Germline CDR1 and CDR2: LGHDT and YNNKEL (reference sequence). V gave up 1 base and J gave up 4 bases, with 11 bases separating them. The CDR3 runs 14 residues. CDR3 residues: CASSQVGAEYEQYF. The DNA of the CDR3 is TGTGCCAGCAGCCAAGTTGGGGCGGAGTACGAGCAGTACTTC.

This clonotype was seen only a few times. V and J are TRBV28 and TRBJ2-6; no reliable D call. The CDR3 contains 15 residues. Trimming left V 5 bases short and J 0 bases short, with 8 bases between. Germline CDR1 is MDHEN and CDR2 is SYDVKM. The CDR3 here is CASSPQLSGANVLTF. DNA for the CDR3: TGTGCCAGCAGTCCCCAGCTCTCTGGGGCCAACGTCCTGACTTTC. Variable domain in full (rest from reference TRBV28 and TRBJ2-6): DVKVTQSSRYLVKRTGEKVFLECVQDMDHENMFWYRQDPGLGLRLIYFSYDVKMKEKGDIPEGYSVSREKKERFSLILESASTNQTSMYLCASSPQLSGANVLTFGAGSRLTVL.

The chain carries TRBV7-2 and TRBJ1-2, with a tentative D call TRBD1 (6 bases). The CDR3 totals 15 residues. V was pared by 1 base and J by 2 bases, with 11 bases between. Germline-derived CDR1 and CDR2 are SGHTA and FQGNSA. CDR3: CASSLVQGGNYGYTF. For the CDR3, the DNA is TGTGCCAGCAGCTTAGTACAGGGTGGAAACTATGGCTACACCTTC.

This clonotype has more than one count but fewer than ten. The rearrangement links TRBV4-2 to TRBJ2-7; the D is unclear. Trimming cost V 0 bases and J 0 bases, with 9 bases left between them. The CDR3 loop spans 15 amino acids. The germline CDR1 and CDR2 sequences are LGHNA and YNFKEQ. CDR3 amino acids: CASSQDLGFSYEQYF. CDR3 in DNA: TGTGCCAGCAGCCAAGATCTTGGGTTCTCCTACGAGCAGTACTTC.

This clonotype was found many times. This chain connects TRBV28 to TRBJ2-3, with 7 nucleotides matching TRBD1. The V and J ends lost 6 bases and 5 bases, in that order; junction bases with no gene match: 5. The CDR3 spans 13 residues. Germline CDR1 reads MDHEN; CDR2 reads SYDVKM. The CDR3 sequence is CASRRTGEDTQYF. In DNA form, the CDR3 reads TGTGCCAGCAGACGTACAGGGGAAGATACGCAGTATTTT.

This sequence joins TRBV28 and TRBJ1-5; no reliable D call. CDR3 size: 16 residues. Trimming removed 5 bases at V and 1 base at J, with 15 bases between. Per the germline V gene, CDR1 is MDHEN and CDR2 is SYDVKM. The CDR3 DNA is TGTGCCAGCAGTCCCATCCCCCGTCTGAGCAATCAGCCCCAGCATTTT. This translates into CASSPIPRLSNQPQHF. The variable domain in full, with the rest retrieved from reference TRBV28 and TRBJ1-5, is DVKVTQSSRYLVKRTGEKVFLECVQDMDHENMFWYRQDPGLGLRLIYFSYDVKMKEKGDIPEGYSVSREKKERFSLILESASTNQTSMYLCASSPIPRLSNQPQHFGDGTRLSIL.

This clonotype was recorded at least ten times. The chain uses TRBV2 and TRBJ1-2, with 11 bases identical to TRBD1. Germline V gives CDR1 SNHLY, CDR2 FYNNEI. The CDR3 has 15 residues. V trimming: 6 bases; J trimming: 6 bases; junction bases outside the gene matches: 9. The CDR3 bases are TGTGCCAGCAGCTACTTAGGACAGGGGGCGGATGGCTACACCTTC. This translates into CASSYLGQGADGYTF.

J is TRBJ1-1 and V is TRBV10-3; perhaps TRBD1 as D (6 bases). CDR3 length equals 12 residues. Per germline, CDR1 ENHRY and CDR2 SYGVKD. Trimming took 10 bases from V and 4 from J, leaving 13 bases between them. CDR3 bases: TGTGCCACTCAGGGAGGGGGCACTGAAGCTTTCTTT. This translates into CATQGGGTEAFF.

This clonotype was found many times. The CDR3 DNA reads as TGTGCCAGCAGTTCAGGGGAAGGTCAGCCCCAGCATTTT. Translating gives CASSSGEGQPQHF. The chain links TRBV9 to TRBJ1-5, with D perhaps TRBD1 (6 bases). The V gene's germline CDR1 is SGDLS and CDR2 YYNGEE. V was cut by 5 bases and J by 6 bases, with 12 bases left in between. The CDR3 extends over 13 amino acids.

In DNA form, the CDR3 reads TGCAGTGCTAGAACGGGACTTGGCACAGATACGCAGTATTTT. This translates into CSARTGLGTDTQYF. The V call is TRBV20-1, the J call TRBJ2-3; D may be TRBD2 (6 bases). The V gene's germline CDR1 is DFQATT and CDR2 SNEGSKA (reference sequence). The CDR3 runs to 14 residues. V was clipped by 2 bases and J by 1 base, with 10 bases between them.

This rearrangement joins TRBV3-1 to TRBJ2-3; unclear D gene. Trimming cost V 0 bases and J 6 bases, with 7 bases left between them. CDR1 LGHDT and CDR2 YNNKEL come from the germline V gene (reference sequence). The CDR3 is 13 residues long. The CDR3 is CASSQEWRDTQYF. The CDR3 nucleotides are TGTGCCAGCAGCCAAGAGTGGCGGGATACGCAGTATTTT.

With regard to this clonotype: A clone one base away is much larger, so this may be a read error. The chain is built from TRBV20-1 and TRBJ2-1; TRBD2 aligns across 7 bases. This CDR3 region has 16 residues. Per the germline V gene, CDR1 is DFQATT and CDR2 is SNEGSKA (reference sequence). J gave up 6 bases and V 0 bases, and 11 bases lay outside the gene matches. CDR3 nucleotide sequence: TGCAGTGCTAGAGATCCCAGCGGGACCCTCTGCAATGAGCAGTTCTTC. This codes for CSARDPSGTLCNEQFF.

This clonotype was counted ten times or more. One end of the junction fails to match germline, which may point to a read error. The genes are TRBV11-2 and TRBJ2-3, with D perhaps TRBD1 or TRBD2 (5 bases each). CDR1 and CDR2 from the germline V gene are SGHAT and FQNNGV. The CDR3 extends over 14 amino acids. CDR3 nucleotides: TGTGCCAGCAGTTTAGGGTGGGGGACAGATACGCAGTATTTT. Translated, it gives CASSLGWGTDTQYF.

The chain uses TRBV29-1 and TRBJ2-5; no reliable D call. Trimming cost V 7 bases and J 5 bases, with 14 bases left between them. CDR1 and CDR2 from the germline V gene are SQVTM and ANQGSEA. The CDR3 has 12 residues. CDR3 sequence: CSARLEWETQYF. As DNA, the CDR3 is TGCAGCGCCCGTCTGGAGTGGGAGACCCAGTACTTC.

The chain employs TRBV7-8 and TRBJ2-3, with 10 positions matching TRBD1. Germline V gene lookup returns CDR1 SGHVS and CDR2 FQNEAQ. The CDR3 has 16 amino acids. V was clipped by 6 bases and J by 9 bases; unmatched bases: 15. In nucleotides, the CDR3 is TGTGCCAGCAGTTTAAACCCCGGGACAGGGGTGATCACGCAGTATTTT. Translating gives CASSLNPGTGVITQYF.

This clonotype has a single count. The chain has TRBV6-2 or TRBV6-3 and TRBJ1-1, with D maybe TRBD1 (5 bases). This CDR3 contains 15 residues. Germline V gives CDR1 MNHEY, CDR2 SVGEGT. Trimming stripped 10 bases from V and 4 bases from J, with 22 bases between. CDR3 sequence reads: CATNSNGQGLTEAFF. CDR3 bases: TGTGCCACAAACTCCAACGGGCAGGGCCTCACTGAAGCTTTCTTT.

In this sample, this clonotype turned up many times. The rearrangement links TRBV5-1 to TRBJ2-1; D is ambiguous. The V gene lost 0 bases and the J gene lost 0 bases, with 4 bases spanning the gap. This CDR3 spans 14 amino acids. CDR1 and CDR2 from the germline V gene are SGHRS and YFSETQ. This chain's CDR3 is CASSLDASYNEQFF. Here the CDR3 DNA reads TGCGCCAGCAGCTTGGACGCCTCCTACAATGAGCAGTTCTTC.